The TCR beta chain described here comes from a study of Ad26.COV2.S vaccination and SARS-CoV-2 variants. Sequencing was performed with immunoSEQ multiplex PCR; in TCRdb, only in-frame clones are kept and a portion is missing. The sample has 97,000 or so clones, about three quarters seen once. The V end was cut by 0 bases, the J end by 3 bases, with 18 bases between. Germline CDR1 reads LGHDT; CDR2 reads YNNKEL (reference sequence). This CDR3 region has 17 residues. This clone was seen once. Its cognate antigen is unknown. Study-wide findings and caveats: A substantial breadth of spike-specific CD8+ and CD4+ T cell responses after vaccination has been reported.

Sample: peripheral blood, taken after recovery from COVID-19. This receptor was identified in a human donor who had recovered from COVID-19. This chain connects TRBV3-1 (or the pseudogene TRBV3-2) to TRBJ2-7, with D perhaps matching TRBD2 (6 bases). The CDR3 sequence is CASSQDRQRVVIYEQYF. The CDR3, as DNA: TGTGCCAGCAGCCAAGATCGACAGCGGGTAGTTATCTACGAGCAGTACTTC.